This T cell receptor beta chain was observed in a study of regulatory T cells in long-lasting Graves disease. Comment on this clonotype: The antigen is unknown.

The study, taken as a whole, reports: TCR diversity was lower in persistent Graves' patients than in newly diagnosed ones.

According to the study, TCR beta libraries were built with iRepertoire HTBI primers and CDR3-region Arm-PCR. TCRdb reprocessed the multiplex PCR reads with MiXCR, giving one entry per CDR3 protein. The profile shows approximately 400,000 distinct CDR3 sequences, around 14% of them singletons. This CDR3 is 19 amino acids long. The V and J ends lost 3 bases and 6 bases, in that order; junction bases with no gene match: 14. Germline assignment: CDR1 SGHDT and CDR2 YYEEEE. Time point given: newly diagnosed GD, antithyroid drugs for less than 3 months. Making the TCR library involved RNA that had been extracted from PBMCs. Guidelines of the American Thyroid Association were used to diagnose Graves' disease. These data were also reused for a study on T cells in Graves' hyperthyroidism and ophthalmopathy. This second study says: Appearing also in blood were most of the thyroid clonotypes expanded above 0.001.

V gene TRBV5-6 combines with J gene TRBJ2-1; TRBD2 matches 14 bases. Source: peripheral blood mononuclear cells (PBMCs), taken at new diagnosis, from a patient treated with antithyroid drugs. The clonotype was recovered from a woman aged 25 to 39 with Graves disease. CDR3 protein: CASSSGLAGVITLSNEQFF. The CDR3 nucleotides are TGTGCCAGCAGCTCGGGACTAGCGGGAGTTATAACCTTGAGCAATGAGCAGTTCTTC.